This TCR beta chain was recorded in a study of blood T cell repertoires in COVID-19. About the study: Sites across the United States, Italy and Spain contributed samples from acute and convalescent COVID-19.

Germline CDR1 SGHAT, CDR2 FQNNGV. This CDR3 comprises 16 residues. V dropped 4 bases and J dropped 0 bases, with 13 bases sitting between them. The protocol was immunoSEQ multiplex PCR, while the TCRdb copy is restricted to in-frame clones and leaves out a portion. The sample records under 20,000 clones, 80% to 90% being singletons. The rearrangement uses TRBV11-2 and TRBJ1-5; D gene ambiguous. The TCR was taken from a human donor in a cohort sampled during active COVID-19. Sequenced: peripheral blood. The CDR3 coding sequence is TGTGCCAGCAGCTCCGGACTCGGCTATAGCAATCAGCCCCAGCATTTT. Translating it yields CASSSGLGYSNQPQHF. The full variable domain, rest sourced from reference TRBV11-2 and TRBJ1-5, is EAGVAQSPRYKIIEKRQSVAFWCNPISGHATLYWYQQILGQGPKLLIQFQNNGVVDDSQLPKDRFSAERLKGVDSTLKIQPAKLEDSAVYLCASSSGLGYSNQPQHFGDGTRLSIL.